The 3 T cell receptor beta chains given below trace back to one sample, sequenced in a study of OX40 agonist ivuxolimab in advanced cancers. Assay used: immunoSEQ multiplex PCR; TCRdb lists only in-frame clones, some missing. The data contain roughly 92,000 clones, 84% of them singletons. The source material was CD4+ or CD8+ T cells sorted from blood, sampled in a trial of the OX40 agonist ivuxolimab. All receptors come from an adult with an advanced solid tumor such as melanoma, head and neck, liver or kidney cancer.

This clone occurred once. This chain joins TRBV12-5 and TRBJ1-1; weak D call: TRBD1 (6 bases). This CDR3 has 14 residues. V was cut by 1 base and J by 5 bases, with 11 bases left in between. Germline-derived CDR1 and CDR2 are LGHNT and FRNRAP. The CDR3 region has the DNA TGTGCTAGTGGTTTGGGAGGGGGTAATACTGAAGCTTTCTTT. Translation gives CASGLGGGNTEAFF. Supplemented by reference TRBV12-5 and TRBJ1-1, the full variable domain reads DARVTQTPRHKVTEMGQEVTMRCQPILGHNTVFWYRQTMMQGLELLAYFRNRAPLDDSGMPKDRFSAEMPDATLATLKIQPSEPRDSAVYFCASGLGGGNTEAFFGQGTRLTVV.

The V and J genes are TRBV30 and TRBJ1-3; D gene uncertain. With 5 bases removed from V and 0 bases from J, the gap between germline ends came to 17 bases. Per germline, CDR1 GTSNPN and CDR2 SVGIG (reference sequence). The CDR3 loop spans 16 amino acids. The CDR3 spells CAWSANLVLSGNTIYF. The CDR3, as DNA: TGTGCCTGGTCGGCCAATCTTGTGCTCTCTGGAAACACCATATATTTT.

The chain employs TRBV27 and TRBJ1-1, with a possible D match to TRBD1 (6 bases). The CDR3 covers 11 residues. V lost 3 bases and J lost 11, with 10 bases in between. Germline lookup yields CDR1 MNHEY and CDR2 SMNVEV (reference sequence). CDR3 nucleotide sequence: TGTGCCAGCAGTTTTGGGGGGGCCGCTTTCTTT. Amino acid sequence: CASSFGGAAFF.